One sample yielded the 14 T cell receptor beta chains listed below, sequenced in a study of chemoradiotherapy in HPV16-positive cancers. The protocol was immunoSEQ multiplex PCR, while the TCRdb copy is restricted to in-frame clones and leaves out a portion. The data hold approximately 12,000 clones, with around 90% observed a single time. This sample was gathered from a patient who underwent chemoradiotherapy. These TCRs come from a human donor with HPV-associated anogenital cancer.

The V call is TRBV6-5, the J call TRBJ1-1; D not resolved. The CDR3 covers 14 residues. The germline V gene encodes CDR1 MNHEY and CDR2 SVGAGI. Trimming took 3 bases from V and 4 from J, leaving 12 bases between them. In DNA, the CDR3 is TGTGCCAGCAGTTATAACTTCGGATCCACTGAAGCTTTCTTT. Protein: CASSYNFGSTEAFF.

This clone was picked up a small number of times. The V and J genes are TRBV11-3 and TRBJ2-4, with 13 bases matching TRBD2. Germline trimming cut 5 bases from V and 2 bases from J; bases unmatched to any gene: 6. CDR3 length: 17 residues. Germline V lookup: CDR1 SGHNT, CDR2 YENEEA. For the CDR3, the DNA is TGTGCCAGCAGCCCCCGGACTAGCGGGGGCTCCAAAAACATTCAGTACTTC. Translation: CASSPRTSGGSKNIQYF.

The V call is TRBV7-9, the J call TRBJ1-2; no reliable D call. The germline V gene has CDR1 SEHNR and CDR2 FQNEAQ (reference sequence). The CDR3 is 12 residues long. Trimming took off 1 base at V and 4 bases at J, with 4 bases between the two ends. As DNA, the CDR3 is TGTGCCAGCAGCTTAGAGACCTATGGCTACACCTTC. Translation: CASSLETYGYTF.

This clone was observed a single time. The chain employs TRBV5-1 and TRBJ2-6; D is tentatively TRBD1 or TRBD2 (5 bases each). The CDR3 length is 15 residues. From germline, CDR1 is SGHRS and CDR2 YFSETQ. The ends were cut back, 0 bases at V and 4 bases at J, with 8 bases in the middle. The CDR3 loop is CASSLGGTGANVLTF. CDR3 DNA sequence: TGCGCCAGCAGCTTGGGGGGGACCGGGGCCAACGTCCTGACTTTC.

This chain links TRBV29-1 with TRBJ1-5, with TRBD1 matching 7 bases. Trimming cost V 7 bases and J 4 bases; bases outside gene matches: 4. Per the germline V gene, CDR1 is SQVTM and CDR2 is ANQGSEA. This CDR3 spans 12 amino acids. The CDR3 loop reads CSARQGNQPQHF. Here the CDR3 DNA reads TGCAGCGCAAGACAGGGAAATCAGCCCCAGCATTTT.

The chain links TRBV5-1 to TRBJ2-7; possible D gene TRBD1, 6 bases. The CDR3 loop spans 15 amino acids. V dropped 4 bases and J dropped 4 bases, with 18 bases sitting between them. Germline V gene sequence: CDR1 SGHRS, CDR2 YFSETQ. The CDR3 loop is CASSTTAGTSYEQYF. In DNA, the CDR3 is TGCGCCAGCAGCACAACGGCCGGGACATCTTACGAGCAGTACTTC. The whole variable domain, remainder taken from reference TRBV5-1 and TRBJ2-7, is KAGVTQTPRYLIKTRGQQVTLSCSPISGHRSVSWYQQTPGQGLQFLFEYFSETQRNKGNFPGRFSGRQFSNSRSEMNVSTLELGDSALYLCASSTTAGTSYEQYFGPGTRLTVT.

The rearrangement links TRBV18 to TRBJ2-7; D not certain. CDR1 and CDR2 from the germline V gene are KGHSH and LQKENI. The germline V and J ends were trimmed by 5 bases and 4 bases, with 12 bases remaining between them. The CDR3 has 13 residues. This CDR3 reads CASSSPRNYEQYF. The CDR3 coding sequence is TGTGCCAGCTCATCCCCCAGGAATTACGAGCAGTACTTC. Full variable domain (rest looked up from reference TRBV18 and TRBJ2-7): NAGVMQNPRHLVRRRGQEARLRCSPMKGHSHVYWYRQLPEEGLKFMVYLQKENIIDESGMPKERFSAEFPKEGPSILRIQQVVRGDSAAYFCASSSPRNYEQYFGPGTRLTVT.

This clone was counted a single time. The chain uses TRBV4-1 and TRBJ1-2, with unresolved D. CDR1 is MGHRA and CDR2 is YSYEKL in the germline V gene. CDR3 length: 15 residues. V was cut by 0 bases and J by 2 bases, with 10 bases left in between. The CDR3 DNA is TGCGCCAGCAGCCAAGATCTGCAGGCCAACTATGGCTACACCTTC. This encodes CASSQDLQANYGYTF.

The rearrangement joins TRBV7-9 to TRBJ2-7; D call uncertain. V shed 0 bases and J shed 4 bases, with 10 bases lying between them. Germline CDR1 SEHNR, CDR2 FQNEAQ (reference sequence). There are 14 residues in the CDR3. The CDR3 DNA follows: TGTGCCAGCAGCTTAGCCTACGCTAATTACGAGCAGTACTTC. Translation gives CASSLAYANYEQYF.

A few counts support this clone. The CDR3 DNA reads TGTGCCAGCAGCTTAGTTGGGACCGGGACAGGGGGGCGGACCCAGTACTTC. It is translated as CASSLVGTGTGGRTQYF. The V gene is TRBV7-2, the J gene TRBJ2-5, with 11 positions matching TRBD1. CDR3 size: 17 residues. V was clipped by 1 base and J by 7 bases; unmatched bases: 11. Germline V gene sequence: CDR1 SGHTA, CDR2 FQGNSA.

This clone was seen a single time. J is TRBJ1-2 and V is TRBV10-3, with 8 bases aligning to TRBD1. The germline gives CDR1 ENHRY, CDR2 SYGVKD. Trimming cost V 10 bases and J 0 bases; bases outside gene matches: 7. The CDR3 totals 14 residues. The CDR3 reads CATTGQGANYGYTF. CDR3 nucleotide sequence: TGTGCCACCACAGGACAGGGTGCTAACTATGGCTACACCTTC.

The chain joins TRBV6-6 to TRBJ2-3; a possible D gene is TRBD1 (6 bases). Per the germline V gene, CDR1 is MNHNY and CDR2 is SVGAGI (reference sequence). Between the trimmed V and J ends, which lost 8 bases and 1 base, there was a span of 19 bases. The CDR3 runs 16 residues. In DNA, the CDR3 is TGTGCCAGCCGAAAACTACAGGGTCGAGGCACAGATACGCAGTATTTT. This encodes CASRKLQGRGTDTQYF.

The V and J genes are TRBV7-9 and TRBJ2-3; D unresolved. V gave up 0 bases and J gave up 3 bases, with 16 bases separating them. There are 17 residues in the CDR3. In germline, CDR1 is SEHNR, CDR2 FQNEAQ (reference sequence). As DNA, the CDR3 is TGTGCCAGCAGCTTAGCGGCGACCACCCGCCGTACAGATACGCAGTATTTT. Its protein is CASSLAATTRRTDTQYF.

V usage is TRBV6-5 and J usage is TRBJ1-6; D gene unclear. The CDR3 is 13 residues long. In germline, CDR1 is MNHEY, CDR2 SVGAGI. V lost 2 bases and J 7 bases, leaving 6 bases between the germline ends. CDR3 bases: TGTGCCAGCAGTTACGATCGGAATTCACCCCTCCACTTT. This sequence encodes CASSYDRNSPLHF.